The 29 T cell receptor beta chains below all came from one sample that was sequenced in a study of regulatory T cells in long-lasting Graves disease. Construction of TCR beta libraries relied on iRepertoire HTBI primers and on Arm-PCR targeting CDR3 regions. One entry per CDR3 protein, called by TCRdb with MiXCR from the multiplex PCR reads. The sample has 550,000 or so distinct CDR3 sequences, around 11% seen once; the top ten hold around 10%. Noted time point: newly diagnosed GD, antithyroid drugs for less than 3 months. PBMCs were the source of the RNA used for TCR sequencing. The sample was also reused in another study, on T cells in Graves' hyperthyroidism and ophthalmopathy.

This specimen consisted of peripheral blood mononuclear cells (PBMCs), obtained at new diagnosis, from a patient treated with antithyroid drugs. Source of these receptors: a woman under 40 with Graves disease.

The chain combines TRBV18 with TRBJ2-1; TRBD2 agrees at 9 bases. Trimming took 4 bases from V and 2 from J; bases not matched to a gene: 3. Germline CDR1 reads KGHSH; CDR2 reads LQKENI. The length of the CDR3 is 15 residues. The CDR3 here is CASSLRTSAYNEQFF. CDR3 nucleotide sequence: TGTGCCAGCTCACTGAGGACTAGCGCCTACAATGAGCAGTTCTTC.

Concerning this clonotype itself: One end of the junction varies from germline; a read error may be responsible. This chain links TRBV20-1 with TRBJ1-4; D not certain. The CDR3 is made up of 10 amino acids. Per the germline V gene, CDR1 is DFQATT and CDR2 is SNEGSKA (reference sequence). CDR3 bases: TGCAGTGCCCGAGGAAGGAAAACTGTTTTT. This sequence encodes CSARGRKTVF.

The chain is built from TRBV2 and TRBJ1-1; maybe TRBD1 (6 bases). This CDR3 comprises 13 residues. CDR1 SNHLY and CDR2 FYNNEI come from the germline V gene. The V and J ends lost 7 bases and 5 bases respectively, with 14 bases between them. The CDR3 DNA sequence: TGTGCCAGCAATACACAGGGAGGGACTGAAGCTTTCTTT. The encoded protein is CASNTQGGTEAFF.

This sequence joins TRBV4-1 and TRBJ2-7, with no clear D. Germline V lookup: CDR1 MGHRA, CDR2 YSYEKL. The CDR3 has 14 residues. Trimming cost V 0 bases and J 1 base, with 7 bases left between them. The CDR3 bases are TGCGCCAGCAGCCAAGAAAGTGTGTCCTACGAGCAGTACTTC. Its translation is CASSQESVSYEQYF.

The sample holds many counts of this clonotype. V usage is TRBV7-9 and J usage is TRBJ2-5, with 7 bases identical to TRBD2. The CDR3 extends over 14 amino acids. Germline CDR1 reads SEHNR; CDR2 reads FQNEAQ (reference sequence). After removal of 3 bases from V and 7 bases from J, the junction contained 8 bases not matched to a gene. CDR3 sequence reads: CASSFSAGRATQYF. CDR3 sequence (DNA): TGTGCCAGCAGCTTTTCTGCGGGGAGGGCGACCCAGTACTTC.

This clonotype was found a few times. Possible read error: a much larger clone is one base away. V gene TRBV7-2 combines with J gene TRBJ2-7, with 15 bases that match TRBD2. Unmatched junction bases numbered 4, after V lost 4 bases and J lost 6 bases. The CDR3 has 15 amino acids. The germline V gene has CDR1 SGHTA and CDR2 FQGNSA. The CDR3 protein is CTSSYWTSGGVEQYF. The CDR3 nucleotides read TGTACCAGCAGCTATTGGACTAGCGGGGGGGTCGAGCAGTACTTC.

V gene TRBV5-1 combines with J gene TRBJ1-2, with 9 bases aligning to TRBD1. The germline V gene encodes CDR1 SGHRS and CDR2 YFSETQ. The CDR3 extends over 14 amino acids. Trimming cost V 4 bases and J 4 bases; bases outside gene matches: 5. The CDR3 bases are TGCGCCAGCAGCCGAGGACAGGGGTCCTATGGCTACACCTTC. It encodes CASSRGQGSYGYTF.

There are many counts of this clonotype. The V and J genes are TRBV28 and TRBJ1-1, with D possibly TRBD1 on 5 matching bases. CDR1 is MDHEN and CDR2 is SYDVKM in the germline V gene. The CDR3 sequence is 15 residues long. V was trimmed by 6 bases and J by 0 bases, leaving 14 bases between them. The CDR3 DNA reads TGTGCCAGCAGGGTTCAGGGCAGCGTGAACACTGAAGCTTTCTTT. This translates into CASRVQGSVNTEAFF.

This clonotype was detected many times. V is TRBV6-5 and J is TRBJ1-2; D remains ambiguous. In germline, CDR1 is MNHEY, CDR2 SVGAGI. The V gene lost 4 bases and the J gene lost 0 bases, with 21 bases spanning the gap. The CDR3 is made up of 18 amino acids. DNA of the CDR3: TGTGCCAGCAGTTGGAGGTCGGTTAAGTGGGGTTCTAACTATGGCTACACCTTC. Encoded protein: CASSWRSVKWGSNYGYTF.

The J gene is TRBJ2-1, the V gene TRBV30; TRBD2 aligns across 7 bases. Trimming cost V 0 bases and J 9 bases; bases outside gene matches: 11. The CDR3 runs to 15 residues. Germline values: CDR1 GTSNPN, CDR2 SVGIG (reference sequence). CDR3 in amino acids: CAWSVFTSVSSEQFF. The CDR3, as DNA: TGTGCCTGGAGTGTCTTCACTAGCGTCTCGTCTGAGCAGTTCTTC.

This clonotype has ten or more counts. This sequence joins TRBV3-1 and TRBJ1-4; 9 nucleotides agree with TRBD1. The CDR3 consists of 15 residues. The V gene end was trimmed by 4 bases and the J gene end by 8 bases; junction bases not matched to a gene: 8. CDR1 and CDR2 (germline): LGHDT, YNNKEL (reference sequence). CDR3 nucleotide sequence: TGTGCCAGCAGCCCGCAACAGGGGGCTCAAGAAAAACTGTTTTTT. This sequence encodes CASSPQQGAQEKLFF. Filled out from reference TRBV3-1 and TRBJ1-4, the complete variable domain reads DTAVSQTPKYLVTQMGNDKSIKCEQNLGHDTMYWYKQDSKKFLKIMFSYNNKELIINETVPNRFSPKSPDKAHLNLHINSLELGDSAVYFCASSPQQGAQEKLFFGSGTQLSVL.

This clonotype was observed at least ten times. V is TRBV12-3 or TRBV12-4 and J is TRBJ2-1; D uncertain. Trimming removed 6 bases from V and 4 bases from J, with 13 bases in between. This CDR3 is 14 amino acids long. The chain's CDR3 is CASSLSHGYNEQFF. CDR3 bases: TGTGCCAGCAGCCTATCCCACGGTTACAATGAGCAGTTCTTC.

In its sample, this clonotype was seen many times. The chain recombines TRBV7-8 with TRBJ2-7, with 7 bases fitting TRBD1. V shed 2 bases and J 2 bases; nucleotides not matched to a gene: 6. The CDR3 is made up of 15 amino acids. CDR1 and CDR2 from the germline V gene are SGHVS and FQNEAQ. The CDR3 loop is CASSLTGTAPYEQYF. The CDR3 DNA reads TGTGCCAGCAGCTTAACCGGGACAGCTCCCTACGAGCAGTACTTC.

This clonotype was observed a few times. The V call is TRBV13, the J call TRBJ2-1, with D possibly matching TRBD2 (5 bases). This CDR3 contains 16 residues. Looked up from germline, CDR1 is PRHDT and CDR2 is FYEKMQ (reference sequence). With 4 bases removed from V and 0 bases from J, the gap between germline ends came to 13 bases. In DNA form, the CDR3 reads TGTGCCAGCAGCTCCGGACTGGCAAGCTCCTACAATGAGCAGTTCTTC. Encoded protein: CASSSGLASSYNEQFF.

The table lists this clonotype with a few counts. The chain employs TRBV7-2 and TRBJ2-5, with a tentative D call TRBD2 (6 bases). V gave up 5 bases and J gave up 9 bases, with 13 bases separating them. CDR3 size: 12 residues. CDR1 SGHTA and CDR2 FQGNSA come from the germline V gene. The CDR3 reads CASSPGWEAQYF. CDR3 in DNA: TGTGCCAGCAGCCCAGGGTGGGAGGCCCAGTACTTC.

The chain recombines TRBV12-3 or TRBV12-4 with TRBJ2-7, with 9 bases aligning to TRBD1. Losses at the gene ends were 6 bases for V and 3 bases for J; bases not matched to a gene: 6. CDR3 length: 14 residues. CDR3: CASRPGTGHYEQYF. In DNA form, the CDR3 reads TGTGCCAGCAGACCCGGGACAGGGCACTACGAGCAGTACTTC.

This clonotype has a count of ten or more. The chain has TRBV24-1 and TRBJ2-5; weak D call: TRBD1 (5 bases). Germline loops: CDR1 KGHDR, CDR2 SFDVKD. Trimming stripped 3 bases from V and 2 bases from J, with 12 bases between. CDR3 size: 15 residues. In DNA, the CDR3 is TGTGCCACCAGTGATCGCCGCGCAGGGCAAGAGACCCAGTACTTC. This sequence encodes CATSDRRAGQETQYF.

This clonotype was seen ten or more times. The chain is built from TRBV7-2 and TRBJ2-7, with TRBD2 identical over 12 bases. The germline gives CDR1 SGHTA, CDR2 FQGNSA. V gave up 5 bases and J gave up 6 bases; unmatched junction bases: 8. This CDR3 comprises 15 residues. Written as DNA, the CDR3 is TGTGCCAGCAGCACCTTACTAGCGGGAGGAGGCGAGCAGTACTTC. Amino acids: CASSTLLAGGGEQYF. The complete variable domain, with remaining parts taken from reference TRBV7-2 and TRBJ2-7, reads GAGVSQSPSNKVTEKGKDVELRCDPISGHTALYWYRQSLGQGLEFLIYFQGNSAPDKSGLPSDRFSAERTGGSVSTLTIQRTQQEDSAVYLCASSTLLAGGGEQYFGPGTRLTVT.

This clonotype appeared many times. This chain connects TRBV30 to TRBJ2-7, with D unresolved. Deletions cut 7 bases from V and 0 bases from J, with 13 bases between. Looked up from germline, CDR1 is GTSNPN and CDR2 is SVGIG (reference sequence). CDR3 length equals 13 residues. The CDR3 sequence: CAYRRAYSYEQYF. The CDR3 nucleotides read TGTGCCTACCGACGGGCTTACTCCTACGAGCAGTACTTC.

This clonotype was seen at least ten times. This chain connects TRBV7-8 to TRBJ1-5; TRBD1 might be the D (6 bases). Trimming removed 5 bases from V and 0 bases from J, with 26 bases in between. Looked up from germline, CDR1 is SGHVS and CDR2 is FQNEAQ. This CDR3 is built from 20 residues. The CDR3 loop reads CASSTHRRTRGHYSNQPQHF. CDR3 nucleotide sequence: TGTGCCAGCAGCACCCACCGTCGGACCAGGGGACACTATAGCAATCAGCCCCAGCATTTT.

This clonotype was seen many times. The chain is built from TRBV2 and TRBJ1-3, with a weak D call TRBD1 (6 bases). The CDR3 is 16 residues long. The germline gives CDR1 SNHLY, CDR2 FYNNEI. Deletions cut 2 bases from V and 7 bases from J, with 18 bases between. CDR3 region: CASSELGQRTWNTIYF. In DNA, the CDR3 is TGTGCCAGCAGTGAACTAGGACAGAGAACATGGAACACCATATATTTT.

There are many counts of this clonotype. V and J are TRBV6-1 and TRBJ1-6; D remains ambiguous. The CDR3 covers 15 residues. V gave up 6 bases and J gave up 5 bases, with 14 bases separating them. Germline V gene lookup returns CDR1 MNHNS and CDR2 SASEGT. The CDR3 DNA reads as TGTGCCAGCAGCAGGACCCGATCCGATAATTCACCCCTCCACTTT. This sequence encodes CASSRTRSDNSPLHF.

V and J are TRBV24-1 and TRBJ2-2, with a possible D match to TRBD1 (6 bases). Germline values: CDR1 KGHDR, CDR2 SFDVKD. The CDR3 sequence is 15 residues long. V was clipped by 3 bases and J by 4 bases, with 11 bases between them. CDR3 in amino acids: CATSDTGMATGELFF. In nucleotides, the CDR3 is TGTGCCACCAGTGATACAGGGATGGCCACCGGGGAGCTGTTTTTT.

In its sample, this clonotype was seen a few times. The rearrangement links TRBV30 to TRBJ2-5, with D possibly being TRBD2 (5 bases). CDR1 is GTSNPN and CDR2 is SVGIG in the germline V gene (reference sequence). Trimming shortened V by 4 bases and J by 5 bases, and 14 bases separated the two germline ends. The CDR3 loop spans 13 amino acids. CDR3 loop: CAWTPGGPETQYF. Here the CDR3 DNA reads TGTGCCTGGACCCCTGGAGGCCCGGAGACCCAGTACTTC.

The table lists this clonotype with many counts. The chain is built from TRBV18 and TRBJ2-7, with D tentatively TRBD1 (6 bases). The length of the CDR3 is 13 residues. Germline CDR1 is KGHSH and CDR2 is LQKENI. V shed 3 bases and J shed 2 bases, with 8 bases lying between them. The CDR3 DNA is TGTGCCAGCTCACCGGACAGAACCTACGAGCAGTACTTC. Translating it yields CASSPDRTYEQYF.

The chain employs TRBV20-1 and TRBJ1-1; no firm D call. V was pared by 3 bases and J by 1 base, with 12 bases between. Germline V gene sequence: CDR1 DFQATT, CDR2 SNEGSKA (reference sequence). CDR3 length: 14 amino acids. CDR3 nucleotide sequence: TGCAGTGCTAGGGCGCCGGGAGGGAACACTGAAGCTTTCTTT. It specifies CSARAPGGNTEAFF.

Many counts were recorded for this clonotype. V usage is TRBV10-3 and J usage is TRBJ2-3, with 9 positions matching TRBD2. CDR3 size: 14 residues. The junction had 2 bases not matched to a gene; V was cut back by 7 bases and J by 0 bases. Germline V gene lookup returns CDR1 ENHRY and CDR2 SYGVKD. The CDR3 region is CAIKTSGSTDTQYF. The CDR3 DNA is TGTGCCATCAAGACTAGCGGAAGCACAGATACGCAGTATTTT.

This clonotype has a count of ten or more. V and J are TRBV7-2 and TRBJ2-7; 8 positions match TRBD1. Germline V gene lookup returns CDR1 SGHTA and CDR2 FQGNSA. After removal of 5 bases from V and 2 bases from J, the junction contained 5 bases not matched to a gene. This CDR3 region has 14 residues. In DNA, the CDR3 is TGTGCCAGCAGCCCGACAGGGGCCCCCTACGAGCAGTACTTC. It specifies CASSPTGAPYEQYF.

Ten or more counts support this clonotype. The chain carries TRBV7-9 and TRBJ2-1, with 7 bases identical to TRBD1. Looked up from germline, CDR1 is SEHNR and CDR2 is FQNEAQ (reference sequence). J lost 9 bases, V lost 1 base, and 9 bases had no gene match. This CDR3 has 15 amino acids. This chain's CDR3 is CASSLGSTGSAEQFF. CDR3 nucleotides: TGTGCCAGCAGCTTAGGTTCGACAGGGTCGGCTGAGCAGTTCTTC.